This T cell receptor beta chain was captured by sequencing in a study of T cell responses to AZD1222 COVID-19 vaccine (dated by TCRdb to about 2021). About the study as a whole: AZD1222 recipients given second doses at about 4 weeks or at about 12 weeks were pooled, since spike-specific TCR depth and breadth were not found to differ between the two schedules. TCR sequencing was performed for roughly 250 trial participants, of whom about 210 were given two doses of AZD1222 and around 26 were given two doses of MenACWY control vaccine. Trial participants were enrolled into age subgroups of 18-55, 56-69 and 70-plus years, which contained approximately 150, 28 and 58 TCR-sequenced participants, respectively.

The CDR3 regions of human TCRbeta chains were analyzed by immunosequencing. As for the authors' bioinformatics: TCRs in the repertoires were compared against a reference library of SARS-CoV-2-specific TCRs that had been generated with the MIRA antigen-specificity platform. Breadth was defined as the fraction of unique TCRs that were SARS-CoV-2-associated. Depth was defined as the fraction of total T cells that were SARS-CoV-2-associated. Each spike-specific TCR was assigned to its reactive spike region and to a CD4 or CD8 class using the MIRA data. Log10-transformed breadth and depth values were compared by one-way ANOVA with Sidak's multiple comparisons tests. TCRdb re-hosts the immuneACCESS table, in-frame sequences only. Its copies lack some clones; in the studies checked, an unresolved V gene accounts for under half of them, and the cause for the rest is not known. That table gives V, J and clone size, and the DNA gave D and trimming. For this sample the table gives about 99,000 clones, of which nearly 90% were detected only once. The top ten constitute around 3.1% of the sample.

To note about this clone: Its specific antigen is unknown. Per-base qualities were not stored, and no clone one base away is much larger.

General study outcomes and caveats: Most participants were white British and females outnumbered males, and the authors suggested that clonal diversity may have been underestimated. CD4 TCRs associated with the vaccine covered the entire spike protein, and the dominant responses were in regions 160-218 and 743-854. Because no day 14 peak-response samples were available, repertoires were characterized only after the peak T cell response. After two AZD1222 doses, spike-specific TCR breadth and depth were significantly higher than at day 0 and than in MenACWY recipients. Conclusions about previously exposed vaccinees are limited because only a handful of AZD1222 recipients were SARS-CoV-2 seropositive at baseline. Reportedly, close to half of the unique spike-specific TCRs recognized epitopes lying outside the regions that are mutated in the B.1.351 and B.1.1.7 variants. In the small 56-69-year group, the increase in depth fell short of significance, most likely because of low power.

The CDR3 spans 15 residues, from the cysteine through the phenylalanine. Only CDR3 DNA remains: 45 bases, in frame from the first base. Sequences LNHDA (CDR1) and SQIVND (CDR2) are obtained from the germline V gene (reference sequence). V drops 6 bases and J drops 1 base, leaving 15 bases in between. The time point label of this sample denotes: baseline before first vaccination. Vaccinee samples were obtained from the UK trials COV001 and COV002, which included a single-blind randomized controlled phase 2/3 trial of AZD1222 (ChAdOx1 nCoV-19) in healthy adults. Trial participant PBMC samples were collected at day 0 and day 28 after the second dose for TCRbeta chain sequencing.

The sequence came from an adult in good health. The sequencing used peripheral blood, collected on day 0 of AZD1222 vaccination. The V gene is TRBV19 and the J gene is TRBJ1-1, with TRBD1 perhaps the D gene, on 5 matching bases. The DNA reads as follows: TGTGCCAGTAGCTGGGGCTTGGCTTCGAACACTGAAGCTTTCTTT. Its translation is CASSWGLASNTEAFF.